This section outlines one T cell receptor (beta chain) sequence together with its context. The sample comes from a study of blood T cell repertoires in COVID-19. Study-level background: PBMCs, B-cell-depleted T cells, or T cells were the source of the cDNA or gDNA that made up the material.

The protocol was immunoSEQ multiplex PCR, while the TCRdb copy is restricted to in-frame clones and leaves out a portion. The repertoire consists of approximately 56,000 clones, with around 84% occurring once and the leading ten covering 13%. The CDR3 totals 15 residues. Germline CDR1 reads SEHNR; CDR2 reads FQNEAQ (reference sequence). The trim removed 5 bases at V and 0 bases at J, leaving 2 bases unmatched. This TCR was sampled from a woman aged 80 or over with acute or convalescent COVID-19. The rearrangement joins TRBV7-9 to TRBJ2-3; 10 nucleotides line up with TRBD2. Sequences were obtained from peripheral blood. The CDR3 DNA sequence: TGTGCCAGCAGCAGCGGGGGGGGTAGCACAGATACGCAGTATTTT. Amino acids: CASSSGGGSTDTQYF.